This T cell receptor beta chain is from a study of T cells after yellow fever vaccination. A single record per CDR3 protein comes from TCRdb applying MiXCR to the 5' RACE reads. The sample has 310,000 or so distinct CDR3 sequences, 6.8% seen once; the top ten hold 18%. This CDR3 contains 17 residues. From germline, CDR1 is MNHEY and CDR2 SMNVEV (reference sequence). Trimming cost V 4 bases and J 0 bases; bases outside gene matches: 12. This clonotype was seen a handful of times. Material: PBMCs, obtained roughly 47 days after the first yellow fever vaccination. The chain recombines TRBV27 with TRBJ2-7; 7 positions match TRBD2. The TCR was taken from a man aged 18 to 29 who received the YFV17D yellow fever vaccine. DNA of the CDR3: TGTGCCAGCAGTTCAATAGGGGTGGGGGGGAGCTCCTACGAGCAGTACTTC. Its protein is CASSSIGVGGSSYEQYF.